These 14 T cell receptor beta chains were sequenced from one sample in a study of blood T cell repertoires in COVID-19. Sequencing was performed with immunoSEQ multiplex PCR; in TCRdb, only in-frame clones are kept and a portion is missing. The repertoire holds fewer than 300,000 clones, 75% to 90% seen once, with approximately 6% in the top ten. The sample taken for sequencing was peripheral blood. Receptors were obtained from a woman aged 45-65 years with COVID-19, enrolled during active disease.

The gene calls are TRBV7-8 and TRBJ1-4; tentative D call: TRBD1 (5 bases). Germline V gene data show CDR1 as SGHVS and CDR2 as FQNEAQ. The CDR3 covers 15 residues. V was clipped by 5 bases and J by 7 bases, with 17 bases between them. CDR3 DNA: TGTGCCAGCAGCCGGACCGCAGGGAGGATTGAAAAACTGTTTTTT. Translated, it gives CASSRTAGRIEKLFF.

V and J are TRBV9 and TRBJ2-1; weak D call: TRBD2 (5 bases). V was pared by 0 bases and J by 2 bases, with 9 bases between. Germline V gene data show CDR1 as SGDLS and CDR2 as YYNGEE. The CDR3 contains 15 residues. CDR3 in amino acids: CASSVGSDPYNEQFF. DNA of the CDR3: TGTGCCAGCAGCGTAGGTAGCGATCCCTACAATGAGCAGTTCTTC.

Here the CDR3 reads CATRPSSYEQYF. The CDR3, as DNA: TGTGCCACAAGGCCTAGCTCCTACGAGCAGTACTTC. This chain joins TRBV6-4 and TRBJ2-7; D ambiguous. Germline assignment: CDR1 MRHNA and CDR2 SNTAGT. The CDR3 totals 12 residues. The V gene lost 10 bases and the J gene lost 0 bases, with 10 bases spanning the gap.

The J gene is TRBJ1-4, the V gene TRBV7-2, with D possibly TRBD1 on 6 matching bases. The CDR3 has 16 residues. Trimming removed 5 bases at V and 2 bases at J, with 15 bases between. The germline gives CDR1 SGHTA, CDR2 FQGNSA. The CDR3 DNA follows: TGTGCCAGCAGCACTCAAACAGGGACCACTAATGAAAAACTGTTTTTT. Its protein product is CASSTQTGTTNEKLFF.

A single count supports this clone. This chain connects TRBV10-3 to TRBJ2-3, with D uncertain. CDR1 ENHRY and CDR2 SYGVKD come from the germline V gene. This CDR3 region has 11 residues. Between the trimmed V and J ends, which lost 4 bases and 6 bases, there was a span of 5 bases. CDR3 sequence reads: CAISGADTQYF. CDR3 in DNA: TGTGCCATCAGTGGCGCGGATACGCAGTATTTT.

The V gene is TRBV27, the J gene TRBJ1-5, with D unresolved. The V end lost 6 bases, the J end lost 4 bases, and 7 bases lay between the germline ends. CDR3 length equals 12 residues. Germline CDR1 is MNHEY and CDR2 is SMNVEV (reference sequence). CDR3 protein: CASSPLNQPQHF. CDR3 DNA: TGTGCCAGCAGCCCCCTGAATCAGCCCCAGCATTTT.

The chain recombines TRBV25-1 with TRBJ2-1; tentatively, D is TRBD2 (5 bases). Germline assignment: CDR1 MGHDK and CDR2 SYGVNS. The germline V and J ends were trimmed by 8 bases and 4 bases, with 15 bases remaining between them. CDR3 length equals 14 residues. The CDR3 coding sequence is TGTGCCAGCGGGGATTACGGGGAGTACAATGAGCAGTTCTTC. This sequence encodes CASGDYGEYNEQFF.

This sequence joins TRBV6-5 and TRBJ2-2; 9 nucleotides line up with TRBD1. There are 15 residues in the CDR3. CDR1 is MNHEY and CDR2 is SVGAGI in the germline V gene. With 6 bases clipped from V and 4 bases from J, the junction kept 6 bases outside the gene matches. The CDR3, as DNA: TGTGCCAGCAGGGGACAGGGTTGGTCCACCGGGGAGCTGTTTTTT. Protein sequence: CASRGQGWSTGELFF.

V is TRBV29-1 and J is TRBJ2-5, with 7 bases aligning to TRBD2. V was clipped by 4 bases and J by 5 bases; unmatched bases: 10. Germline CDR1 is SQVTM and CDR2 is ANQGSEA. This CDR3 spans 14 amino acids. The CDR3 bases are TGCAGCGTTGCTGATGCGGGAGTGTGGGAGACCCAGTACTTC. This encodes CSVADAGVWETQYF. The full variable domain, its missing parts supplied by reference TRBV29-1 and TRBJ2-5, is SAVISQKPSRDICQRGTSLTIQCQVDSQVTMMFWYRQQPGQSLTLIATANQGSEATYESGFVIDKFPISRPNLTFSTLTVSNMSPEDSSIYLCSVADAGVWETQYFGPGTRLLVL.

This sequence joins TRBV7-2 and TRBJ2-6; D is unclear. Trimming took off 1 base at V and 2 bases at J, with 3 bases between the two ends. The CDR3 runs to 14 residues. Looked up from germline, CDR1 is SGHTA and CDR2 is FQGNSA. The CDR3 DNA is TGTGCCAGCAGCTTAGATACTGGGGCCAACGTCCTGACTTTC. It specifies CASSLDTGANVLTF.

The J gene is TRBJ2-2, the V gene TRBV12-3 or TRBV12-4; D is undetermined. V was pared by 7 bases and J by 1 base, with 4 bases between. The length of the CDR3 is 12 residues. CDR3 protein: CASTRNTGELFF. CDR3 sequence (DNA): TGTGCCAGCACCAGGAACACCGGGGAGCTGTTTTTT.

The gene calls are TRBV11-3 and TRBJ2-7; TRBD2 is a possible D gene (5 bases). Deletions cut 4 bases from V and 3 bases from J, with 19 bases between. Germline V gene lookup returns CDR1 SGHNT and CDR2 YENEEA. The CDR3 covers 16 residues. The CDR3 DNA reads as TGTGCCAGCAGCTCCCTCGGGATGAGCCGTAACTACGAGCAGTACTTC. It codes for CASSSLGMSRNYEQYF.

This chain uses TRBV4-1 with TRBJ2-3, with 8 bases matching TRBD2. J gave up 2 bases and V 4 bases, and 11 bases lay outside the gene matches. Germline CDR1 MGHRA, CDR2 YSYEKL. CDR3 length equals 17 residues. The DNA for the CDR3 is TGCGCCAGCAGCCTTGGGGTGGTAGCGGGGCCCACAGATACGCAGTATTTT. Its protein is CASSLGVVAGPTDTQYF.

This rearrangement joins TRBV11-3 to TRBJ2-3, with D possibly matching TRBD2 (6 bases). From germline, CDR1 is SGHNT and CDR2 YENEEA. The germline V and J ends were trimmed by 3 bases and 4 bases, with 11 bases remaining between them. There are 14 residues in the CDR3. In nucleotides, the CDR3 is TGTGCCAGCAGCTTTTCGGCTAGCGCAGATACGCAGTATTTT. It translates to CASSFSASADTQYF.